This T cell receptor beta chain was obtained from a study of shared T cell receptors in the human thymus (dated by TCRdb to about 2021). As for the study more broadly: The study examined how self-reactive, shared T-cell receptor alpha chains are generated in the human thymus.

The library was made by the immunoSEQ multiplex PCR assay. The table comes from immuneACCESS by way of TCRdb, which keeps in-frame sequences with V and J called. Part of the clones is missing from these tables; in studies checked, under half for an unresolved V gene and the rest for unknown reasons. This sample lists around 730,000 clones; approximately 85% were detected once. 0.0095% to 0.013% of the sample is taken by the ten largest. From its cysteine to its phenylalanine, the CDR3 spans 12 amino acids. Of all the DNA, just the CDR3 is kept, 36 bases in frame from base 1. In the germline V gene, CDR1 corresponds to SGHVS and CDR2 to FNYEAQ. V loses 3 bases of germline sequence and J loses 4 bases, and the interval between the two ends is 5 bases. Worth noting for this clone: The antigen this receptor binds is unknown. No clone much larger than this one lies a single base away; base qualities are absent.

In addition, the sample was reused for a study of human thymus T cells. As that second paper reports: The donors were immunologically healthy infants in Finland who had open corrective cardiac surgery for congenital heart defects. Thymus tissue was collected as surgical resects that were removed during corrective cardiac surgery. V and J gene segment usage appeared biased in both thymic and peripheral blood repertoires. The related research reported highly overlapping thymic TCR repertoires among unrelated individuals. The study described the TCR alpha and beta repertoires in fewer than 10 infant thymus samples and a handful of matching peripheral blood samples. The cohort included several male and a couple of female infants, with donor ages spanning 7 to 244 days. Thymocytes were freed from the tissue by mechanical means and kept at -70 degrees C as pellets of roughly 9.5-31 million cells. Genomic DNA was extracted from frozen cell pellets with a QIAsymphony instrument. Using the immunoSEQ multiplex PCR assay, the TCRB and TCRAD loci were amplified from a standardized quantity of quality-controlled genomic DNA. Amplicons spanned the V(D)J region at a length sufficient to cover the CDR3 and identify V and J genes. Amplicon sequencing was performed on an Illumina platform through the commercial immunoSEQ service. Primer bias and sequencing errors were corrected using previously described methods, and TCRAD and TCRB definitions followed the IMGT database. The repertoires were analysed using immunoSEQ Analyzer 3.0 and VDJTools for basic statistics, V/J segment usage, diversity estimates, rarefaction and pairwise overlap. To estimate diversity, the Chao1, ChaoE, Efron-Thisted, Shannon and inverse Simpson indices were applied, and diversity was also estimated on datasets down-sampled to the smallest sample. Repertoire overlap used strict matching of CDR3 nucleotide sequence, V gene and J gene, with Jaccard-based multidimensional scaling clustering. On average, thymus samples yielded around 810,000 unique TCRB clonotypes, whereas blood samples yielded roughly 80,000.

The specimen sequenced was thymocytes. Recombination connected TRBV7-6 to TRBJ2-3, with the D gene call left open. The clonotype was recovered from a girl less than two years old with a congenital heart defect. Donor details come from another sample of the same person, matched by shared clones. CDR3 loop: CASSFFSDTQYF. The nucleotide sequence is TGTGCCAGCAGCTTCTTCTCAGATACGCAGTATTTT.